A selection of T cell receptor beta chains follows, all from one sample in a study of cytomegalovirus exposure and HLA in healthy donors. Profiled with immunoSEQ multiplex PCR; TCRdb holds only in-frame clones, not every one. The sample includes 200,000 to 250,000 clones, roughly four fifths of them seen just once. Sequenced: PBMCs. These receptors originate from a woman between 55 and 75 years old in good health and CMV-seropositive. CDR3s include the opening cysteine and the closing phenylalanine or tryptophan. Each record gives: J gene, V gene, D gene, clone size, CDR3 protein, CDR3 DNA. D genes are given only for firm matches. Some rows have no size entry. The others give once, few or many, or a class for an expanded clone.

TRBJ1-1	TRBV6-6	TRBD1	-	CASSYGDRENTEAFF	TGTGCCAGCAGTTACGGGGACAGGGAAAACACTGAAGCTTTCTTT
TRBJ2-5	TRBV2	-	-	CASSPRKSGTQYF	TGTGCCAGCAGCCCCAGGAAATCTGGGACCCAGTACTTC
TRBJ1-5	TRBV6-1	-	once	CASSGGEVSNQPQHF	TGTGCCAGCAGTGGGGGGGAGGTTAGCAATCAGCCCCAGCATTTT
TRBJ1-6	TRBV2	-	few	CASSDRGTLHF	TGTGCCAGCAGTGATAGGGGTACCCTCCACTTT
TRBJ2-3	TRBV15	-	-	CATTSSADTQYF	TGTGCCACCACCTCGAGCGCAGATACGCAGTATTTT
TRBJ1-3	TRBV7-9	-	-	CSSSLRSSGNTIYF	TGTTCCAGCAGCTTACGGAGCTCTGGAAACACCATATATTTT
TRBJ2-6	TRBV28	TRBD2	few	CASSFSRVGLAASGANVLTF	TGTGCCAGCAGTTTCTCCAGAGTGGGACTAGCGGCTTCTGGGGCCAACGTCCTGACTTTC
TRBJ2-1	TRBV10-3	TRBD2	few	CAISRLATSGTEQFF	TGTGCCATCAGTAGATTAGCCACTAGCGGAACTGAGCAGTTCTTC
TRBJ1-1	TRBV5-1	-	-	CASSLSRQKNTEAFF	TGCGCCAGCAGCTTGTCGCGGCAGAAAAACACTGAAGCTTTCTTT
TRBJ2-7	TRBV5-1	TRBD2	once	CASRRSLAGVPSGEQYF	TGCGCCAGCCGGAGGTCTTTAGCGGGAGTCCCGTCGGGGGAGCAGTACTTC
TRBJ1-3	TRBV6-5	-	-	CASRREFSGNTIYF	TGTGCCAGCAGGAGGGAGTTCTCTGGAAACACCATATATTTT
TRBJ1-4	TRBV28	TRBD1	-	CASGDTGGGEKLFF	TGTGCCAGCGGAGATACAGGGGGAGGGGAAAAACTGTTTTTT
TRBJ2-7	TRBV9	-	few	CASSVLAGEQYF	TGTGCCAGCAGCGTTTTGGCAGGCGAGCAGTACTTC
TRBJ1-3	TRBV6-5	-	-	CASRTDYSGNTIYF	TGTGCCAGCAGGACGGACTACTCTGGAAACACCATATATTTT
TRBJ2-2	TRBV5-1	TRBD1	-	CASSFAGGTSGELFF	TGCGCCAGCAGCTTCGCAGGGGGCACTAGCGGGGAGCTGTTTTTT
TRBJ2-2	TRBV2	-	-	CASNRLATNTGELFF	TGTGCCAGCAATAGATTAGCGACGAACACCGGGGAGCTGTTTTTT
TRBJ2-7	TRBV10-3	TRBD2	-	CAISLSSGSPYEQYF	TGTGCCATCAGCCTTTCTAGCGGGAGCCCCTACGAGCAGTACTTC
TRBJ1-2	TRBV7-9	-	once	CSSSLSRLGSASGGYTF	TGTTCCAGCAGCCTATCCAGACTAGGGTCAGCCTCGGGTGGCTACACCTTC
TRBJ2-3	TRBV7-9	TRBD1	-	CASSWDSLTDTQYF	TGTGCCAGCAGCTGGGACAGTCTGACAGATACGCAGTATTTT
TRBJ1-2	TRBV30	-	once	CAWSAPGRSNGYTF	TGTGCCTGGAGTGCTCCCGGGAGATCGAATGGCTACACCTTC
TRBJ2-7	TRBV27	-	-	CASSPSPLGIEQYF	TGTGCCAGCAGTCCGAGTCCCCTAGGTATCGAGCAGTACTTC
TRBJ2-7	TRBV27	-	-	CASSSGFSSFYEQYF	TGTGCCAGCAGTTCCGGGTTCTCCTCTTTCTACGAGCAGTACTTC
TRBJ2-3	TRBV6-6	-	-	CASSYSQVTDTQYF	TGTGCCAGCAGTTACTCGCAGGTCACAGATACGCAGTATTTT
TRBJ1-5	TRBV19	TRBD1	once	CASSAPGQGPDQPQHF	TGTGCCAGTAGTGCGCCGGGACAGGGCCCGGATCAGCCCCAGCATTTT
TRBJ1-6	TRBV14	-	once	CASSHGVLGDNSPLHF	TGTGCCAGCAGCCACGGAGTTCTAGGAGATAATTCACCCCTCCACTTT
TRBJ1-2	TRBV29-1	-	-	CSVPSAGTGLNYGYTF	TGCAGCGTCCCGAGCGCGGGAACAGGACTCAACTATGGCTACACCTTC
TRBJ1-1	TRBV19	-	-	CASSLLTGEWTEAFF	TGTGCCAGTAGTCTACTTACGGGGGAGTGGACTGAAGCTTTCTTT
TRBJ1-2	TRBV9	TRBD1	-	CASSAPGTGSFYGYTF	TGTGCCAGCAGCGCCCCCGGGACAGGGTCGTTCTATGGCTACACCTTC
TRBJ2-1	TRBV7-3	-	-	CSSNPGGLASYNEQFF	TGTTCCAGCAACCCCGGGGGACTGGCCTCCTACAATGAGCAGTTCTTC
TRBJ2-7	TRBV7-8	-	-	CASSFPSTGSYEQYF	TGTGCCAGCAGCTTTCCCTCTACGGGGTCCTACGAGCAGTACTTC
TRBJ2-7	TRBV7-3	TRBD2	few	CASSLFAGVSYEQYF	TGTGCCAGCAGCTTATTCGCGGGAGTCTCCTACGAGCAGTACTTC
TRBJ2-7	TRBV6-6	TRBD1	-	CASSMGTGNYEQYF	TGTGCCAGCAGTATGGGGACAGGGAACTACGAGCAGTACTTC
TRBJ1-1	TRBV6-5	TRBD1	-	CASRPTGEDTEAFF	TGTGCCAGCAGACCGACAGGGGAGGACACTGAAGCTTTCTTT
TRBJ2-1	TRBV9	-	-	CASSEPSGQLTNEQFF	TGTGCCAGCAGCGAGCCCAGCGGGCAGCTAACCAATGAGCAGTTCTTC
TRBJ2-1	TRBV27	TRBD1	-	CASRPGDRPYNEQFF	TGTGCCAGCCGTCCCGGGGACAGGCCCTACAATGAGCAGTTCTTC
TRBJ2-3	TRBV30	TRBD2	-	CAWSLAADTQYF	TGTGCCTGGAGTCTAGCGGCAGATACGCAGTATTTT
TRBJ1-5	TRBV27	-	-	CASSSGPYSNQPQHF	TGTGCCAGTAGTTCAGGGCCCTATAGCAATCAGCCCCAGCATTTT
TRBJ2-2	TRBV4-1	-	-	CASSRTTDTGELFF	TGCGCCAGCAGCCGGACTACGGACACCGGGGAGCTGTTTTTT
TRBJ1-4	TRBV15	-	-	CATSRDIATNEKLFF	TGTGCCACCAGCAGAGATATCGCAACTAATGAAAAACTGTTTTTT
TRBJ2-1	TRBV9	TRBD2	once	CASSVAGTSRNEQFF	TGTGCCAGCAGCGTAGCAGGGACTAGTAGGAATGAGCAGTTCTTC
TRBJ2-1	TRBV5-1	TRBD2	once	CASSPEGLDYNEQFF	TGCGCCAGCAGCCCGGAAGGACTAGACTACAATGAGCAGTTCTTC
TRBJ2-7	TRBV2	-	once	CASRLSSYEQYF	TGTGCCAGCCGACTGAGCTCCTACGAGCAGTACTTC
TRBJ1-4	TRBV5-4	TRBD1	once	CASSSPGQGYEKLFF	TGTGCCAGCAGCTCCCCCGGACAGGGATATGAAAAACTGTTTTTT
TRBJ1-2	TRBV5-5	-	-	CASSLGPGPNYGYTF	TGTGCCAGCAGCTTGGGTCCAGGGCCTAACTATGGCTACACCTTC
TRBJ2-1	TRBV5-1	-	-	CASSETLTGHANEQFF	TGCGCCAGCAGCGAGACATTGACAGGTCACGCCAATGAGCAGTTCTTC
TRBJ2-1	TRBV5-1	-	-	CASSLIVDEQFF	TGCGCCAGCAGCTTGATAGTCGATGAGCAGTTCTTC
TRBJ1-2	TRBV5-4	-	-	CASSLAAGAVGYTF	TGTGCCAGCAGCTTGGCCGCGGGGGCAGTAGGCTACACCTTC
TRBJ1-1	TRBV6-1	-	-	CASSEVGGNTEAFF	TGTGCCAGCAGTGAAGTGGGGGGAAACACTGAAGCTTTCTTT
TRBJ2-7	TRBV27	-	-	CASPGLSPNEQYF	TGTGCCAGCCCCGGGTTGAGCCCCAACGAGCAGTACTTC
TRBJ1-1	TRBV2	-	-	CASSEIRDTEAFF	TGTGCCAGCAGTGAAATCAGGGACACTGAAGCTTTCTTT
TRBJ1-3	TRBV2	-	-	CASSVRAGNTIYF	TGTGCCAGCAGTGTCAGGGCTGGAAACACCATATATTTT
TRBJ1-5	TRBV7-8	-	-	CASSLGGRAYSNQPQHF	TGTGCCAGCAGCTTAGGGGGGAGGGCGTATAGCAATCAGCCCCAGCATTTT
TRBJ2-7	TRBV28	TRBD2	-	CASSFAGGLYEQYF	TGTGCCAGCAGTTTCGCGGGGGGCCTATACGAGCAGTACTTC
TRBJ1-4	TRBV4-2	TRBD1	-	CASSLEGQGPEKLFF	TGTGCCAGCAGCCTAGAGGGACAGGGTCCCGAAAAACTGTTTTTT
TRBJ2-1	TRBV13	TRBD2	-	CASSSEAGAYLYNEQFF	TGTGCCAGCAGCTCAGAAGCGGGAGCCTACCTCTACAATGAGCAGTTCTTC
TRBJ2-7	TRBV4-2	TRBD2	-	CASSPNGLAGYEQYF	TGTGCCAGCAGCCCGAACGGACTAGCGGGATACGAGCAGTACTTC
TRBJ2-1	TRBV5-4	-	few	CASSPTLGSSYNEQFF	TGTGCCAGCAGCCCTACGCTCGGGAGCTCCTACAATGAGCAGTTCTTC
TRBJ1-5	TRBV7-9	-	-	CASSLGGDSNQPQHF	TGTGCCAGCAGCTTAGGGGGGGATAGCAATCAGCCCCAGCATTTT
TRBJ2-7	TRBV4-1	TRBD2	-	CASSLSGSNEQYF	TGCGCCAGCAGCCTCAGCGGGAGCAACGAGCAGTACTTC